Following are 28 T cell receptor beta chains from one sample sequenced in a study of T-cell reconstitution after alpha-beta-depleted transplantation in children. It was with unique molecular identifiers that the TCRbeta library was prepared. TCRdb ran MiXCR on the PCR reads and lists one entry per CDR3 protein. The sample records about 580,000 distinct CDR3 sequences, roughly 24% being singletons. The sample consisted of PBMCs, mostly from graft donor cells, taken 360 days after TCRalphabeta/CD19-depleted stem cell transplant. The origin of the receptors is a boy under two years old who had a stem cell transplant for acute myeloid leukemia, so the T cells may come from the graft donor.

This clonotype showed up just a few times. The V call is TRBV21-1, the J call TRBJ2-7; TRBD2 reflects the table's D call only, with no check against the DNA. TRBV21-1 is reported as a pseudogene. This CDR3 contains 14 residues. CDR3 nucleotide sequence: TGTGCCAGCAGCAAAGGAAGGGCCTCCTACGAGCAGTACGTC. This codes for CASSKGRASYEQYV.

This clonotype was detected only a few times. V usage is TRBV6-5 and J usage is TRBJ1-1; D not resolved. The germline gives CDR1 MNHEY, CDR2 SVGAGI. V lost 4 bases and J 1 base, leaving 10 bases between the germline ends. The CDR3 covers 14 residues. This CDR3 reads CASSWGISNTEAFF. The CDR3 DNA sequence: TGTGCCAGCAGTTGGGGAATCTCGAACACTGAAGCTTTCTTT.

The CDR3 loop is CSVLQGGTEAFF. The CDR3 nucleotides read TGCAGCGTATTACAGGGAGGGACTGAAGCTTTCTTT. The chain uses TRBV29-1 and TRBJ1-1; TRBD1 is a possible D gene (6 bases). This CDR3 has 12 amino acids. The V gene's germline CDR1 is SQVTM and CDR2 ANQGSEA. V lost 6 bases, J lost 5 bases, and 13 bases lay in between.

J is TRBJ1-2 and V is TRBV6-5; 9 positions agree with TRBD1. The CDR3 consists of 15 residues. Trimming at V came to 2 bases and at J to 6 bases, leaving 7 bases not matched to a gene. Germline V CDR1 and CDR2: MNHEY, SVGAGI. CDR3 amino acids: CASSYRDRARNGYTF. CDR3 in DNA: TGTGCCAGCAGTTACCGGGACAGGGCTCGAAATGGCTACACCTTC.

This clonotype was seen more than once but under ten times. The CDR3 is CSAPPAGGNKWQETQYF. CDR3 bases: TGCAGTGCCCCCCCAGCGGGGGGGAATAAGTGGCAAGAGACCCAGTACTTC. The J gene is TRBJ2-5, the V gene TRBV20-1, with 10 nucleotides matching TRBD2. Germline CDR1 DFQATT, CDR2 SNEGSKA (reference sequence). The V gene end was trimmed by 6 bases and the J gene end by 2 bases; junction bases not matched to a gene: 15. The CDR3 has 17 amino acids.

This clonotype was detected a few times. The chain carries TRBV28 and TRBJ2-3; D is uncertain. V was pared by 7 bases and J by 0 bases, with 8 bases between. This CDR3 is built from 13 residues. CDR1 and CDR2 (germline): MDHEN, SYDVKM. Written as DNA, the CDR3 is TGTGCCAGCACGGATCCCAGCACAGATACGCAGTATTTT. Its protein product is CASTDPSTDTQYF. Combining the CDR3 with reference TRBV28 and TRBJ2-3 gives the whole variable domain DVKVTQSSRYLVKRTGEKVFLECVQDMDHENMFWYRQDPGLGLRLIYFSYDVKMKEKGDIPEGYSVSREKKERFSLILESASTNQTSMYLCASTDPSTDTQYFGPGTRLTVL.

In its sample, this clonotype was seen many times. The J gene is TRBJ2-1, the V gene TRBV20-1; TRBD2 might be the D (5 bases). The germline V and J ends were trimmed by 2 bases and 1 base, with 9 bases remaining between them. Germline V gene lookup returns CDR1 DFQATT and CDR2 SNEGSKA (reference sequence). This CDR3 has 14 residues. The CDR3 coding sequence is TGCAGTGCTAGAACCCGGGGTTCCTACAATGAGCAGTTCTTC. Protein sequence: CSARTRGSYNEQFF.

This clonotype was observed a few times. The rearrangement links TRBV20-1 to TRBJ1-6; 8 bases agree with TRBD1. CDR1 and CDR2 (germline): DFQATT, SNEGSKA (reference sequence). The CDR3 extends over 15 amino acids. Trimming took 6 bases from V and 1 from J; bases not matched to a gene: 5. The CDR3 spells CSAPDRASYNSPLHF. Here the CDR3 DNA reads TGCAGTGCCCCGGACAGGGCGTCCTATAATTCACCCCTCCACTTT.

This clonotype was counted at least ten times. CDR3: CASSGKIIQHF. In DNA form, the CDR3 reads TGTGCCAGCAGTGGAAAAATTATCCAGCATTTT. This chain uses TRBV28 with TRBJ1-5; D gene ambiguous. Germline values: CDR1 MDHEN, CDR2 SYDVKM. The CDR3 length is 11 residues. V shed 5 bases and J shed 12 bases, with 11 bases lying between them.

The rearrangement links TRBV7-3 to TRBJ1-1; 7 positions agree with TRBD1. V gave up 6 bases and J gave up 4 bases; unmatched junction bases: 14. CDR1 is SGHTA and CDR2 is FQGTGA in the germline V gene. The CDR3 extends over 16 amino acids. The CDR3 region is CASSETGTRDTTEAFF. CDR3 in DNA: TGTGCCAGCAGTGAGACAGGGACGCGCGATACCACTGAAGCTTTCTTT.

This clonotype has just a few counts. J is TRBJ2-1 and V is TRBV7-8, with TRBD2 as a possible D gene (5 bases). This CDR3 is 12 amino acids long. The germline V gene encodes CDR1 SGHVS and CDR2 FQNEAQ. V was pared by 1 base and J by 15 bases, with 13 bases between. CDR3 protein: CASSLEGTGRFF. In DNA, the CDR3 is TGTGCCAGCAGCTTAGAGGGTACGGGGAGGTTCTTC. The full variable domain, completed using reference TRBV7-8 and TRBJ2-1, is GAGVSQSPRYKVAKRGQDVALRCDPISGHVSLFWYQQALGQGPEFLTYFQNEAQLDKSGLPSDRFFAERPEGSVSTLKIQRTQQEDSAVYLCASSLEGTGRFFGPGTRLTVL.

This clonotype appeared many times. The CDR3 sequence is CASTTNRDRGRYEQYV. The DNA of the CDR3 is TGTGCCAGCACCACAAACCGGGACAGGGGGAGGTACGAGCAGTACGTC. The chain carries TRBV28 and TRBJ2-7, with TRBD1 identical over 11 bases. Losses at the gene ends were 7 bases for V and 4 bases for J; bases not matched to a gene: 12. The germline gives CDR1 MDHEN, CDR2 SYDVKM. This CDR3 region has 16 residues.

This clonotype was seen more than once but under ten times. The rearrangement uses TRBV6-5 and TRBJ1-5, with 9 positions matching TRBD1. CDR3 size: 16 residues. Per the germline V gene, CDR1 is MNHEY and CDR2 is SVGAGI. V was pared by 2 bases and J by 1 base, with 3 bases of the junction left unmatched. In nucleotides, the CDR3 is TGTGCCAGCAGTTACCCCGGACAGGGGAGCAATCAGCCCCAGCATTTT. Translation gives CASSYPGQGSNQPQHF.

The chain has TRBV7-8 and TRBJ2-1, with D perhaps TRBD1 or TRBD2 (6 bases each). The V and J ends lost 4 bases and 10 bases respectively, with 14 bases between them. There are 13 residues in the CDR3. The germline gives CDR1 SGHVS, CDR2 FQNEAQ. Here the CDR3 DNA reads TGTGCCAGCAGCTGGGGGGCGAAGGACGAGCAGTTCTTC. Protein product: CASSWGAKDEQFF.

This clonotype has at least ten counts. The genes are TRBV20-1 and TRBJ2-3; D might be TRBD1 (6 bases). The V gene lost 2 bases and the J gene lost 6 bases, with 18 bases spanning the gap. The CDR3 sequence is 15 residues long. Per the germline V gene, CDR1 is DFQATT and CDR2 is SNEGSKA (reference sequence). This chain's CDR3 is CSARLEGTPSDTQYF. CDR3 nucleotide sequence: TGCAGTGCTAGACTTGAGGGGACACCTTCTGATACGCAGTATTTT.

The chain is built from TRBV6-5 and TRBJ1-1, with 9 bases fitting TRBD1. The CDR3 sequence is 18 residues long. After removal of 0 bases from V and 3 bases from J, the junction contained 11 bases not matched to a gene. Germline CDR1 and CDR2: MNHEY and SVGAGI. The chain's CDR3 is CASSYSVHRGLPHTEAFF. DNA for the CDR3: TGTGCCAGCAGTTACTCTGTGCACAGGGGGCTTCCTCACACTGAAGCTTTCTTT.

This clonotype showed up many times. V and J are TRBV28 and TRBJ2-1; tentatively, D is TRBD2 (5 bases). Deletions cut 6 bases from V and 10 bases from J, with 19 bases between. CDR1 MDHEN and CDR2 SYDVKM come from the germline V gene. The CDR3 spans 14 residues. Here the CDR3 reads CASSARQARGEQFF. In DNA, the CDR3 is TGTGCCAGCAGCGCCCGCCAGGCCCGCGGGGAGCAGTTCTTC.

This clonotype was seen repeatedly, ten times or more. The chain has TRBV29-1 and TRBJ2-1, with a weak D call TRBD1 (6 bases). Germline CDR1 SQVTM, CDR2 ANQGSEA. CDR3 length: 14 amino acids. Trimming left V 0 bases short and J 4 bases short, with 10 bases between. The CDR3 region has the DNA TGCAGCGTTGAAGAGCCGGACAGTTACAATGAGCAGTTCTTC. It yields the protein CSVEEPDSYNEQFF.

This clonotype was recorded a few times. The chain has TRBV4-3 and TRBJ2-7; possibly TRBD1 for D (6 bases). Germline loops: CDR1 LGHNA, CDR2 YSLEER. CDR3 length: 16 residues. V dropped 4 bases and J dropped 2 bases, with 18 bases sitting between them. CDR3 residues: CASSPSTWDTTYEQYF. CDR3 bases: TGCGCCAGCAGCCCCTCAACCTGGGACACCACCTACGAGCAGTACTTC.

This clonotype was seen ten or more times. V is TRBV12-3 or TRBV12-4 and J is TRBJ2-3; 16 nucleotides agree with TRBD2. V shed 4 bases, J shed 5 bases, and the junction held 12 bases outside the gene matches. CDR3 size: 19 residues. DNA of the CDR3: TGTGCCAGCAGTTCGCCGGGACTAGCGGGGGGGCCGATGAGAGATACGCAGTATTTT. This gives the protein CASSSPGLAGGPMRDTQYF.

This clonotype showed up many times. V is TRBV4-1 and J is TRBJ1-6; 9 nucleotides match TRBD1. The germline V gene has CDR1 MGHRA and CDR2 YSYEKL. Trimming removed 3 bases from V and 7 bases from J; junction bases left unmatched: 10. The CDR3 spans 17 residues. CDR3 DNA: TGCGCCAGCAGCCACCGGACAGGGGATATCGGAAATTCACCCCTCCACTTT. Its protein product is CASSHRTGDIGNSPLHF.

V and J are TRBV7-2 and TRBJ2-7, with 8 bases identical to TRBD2. Germline loops: CDR1 SGHTA, CDR2 FQGNSA. The CDR3 length is 14 residues. With V trimmed by 3 bases and J by 4 bases, 5 bases remained unmatched. The CDR3 spells CASSFTGGQYEQYV. The CDR3 coding sequence is TGTGCCAGCAGCTTTACGGGGGGGCAATACGAGCAGTACGTC.

This clonotype has a count of ten or more. The rearrangement uses TRBV5-1 and TRBJ2-1, with 10 bases that match TRBD2. Germline lookup yields CDR1 SGHRS and CDR2 YFSETQ. This CDR3 comprises 15 residues. The V and J ends lost 2 bases and 7 bases, in that order; junction bases with no gene match: 6. The CDR3 DNA reads TGCGCCAGCAGCTTTGAGCGGGGGGGCCCGAATGAGCAGTTCTTC. It specifies CASSFERGGPNEQFF.

This clonotype was picked up many times. The rearrangement joins TRBV12-3 or TRBV12-4 to TRBJ2-2, with 7 nucleotides matching TRBD1. This CDR3 spans 14 amino acids. With V trimmed by 3 bases and J by 4 bases, 2 bases remained unmatched. The CDR3 here is CASSLRGLTGELFF. CDR3 DNA sequence: TGTGCCAGCAGTTTGAGGGGGCTCACCGGGGAGCTGTTTTTT.

In DNA form, the CDR3 reads TGTGCCAGCAGCGTAGAAGGATTGGGCACCGGGGAGCTGTTTTTT. Its translation is CASSVEGLGTGELFF. V usage is TRBV9 and J usage is TRBJ2-2; D is unclear. Germline V gives CDR1 SGDLS, CDR2 YYNGEE. The CDR3 runs to 15 residues. Trimming removed 0 bases from V and 4 bases from J, with 10 bases in between.

This clonotype was detected only a few times. CDR3 in amino acids: CASIMRVTLTYEQYV. CDR3 nucleotide sequence: TGTGCCAGCATCATGAGAGTGACCCTAACCTACGAGCAGTACGTC. The chain recombines TRBV6-1 with TRBJ2-7; D is undetermined. V lost 7 bases and J 2 bases, leaving 18 bases between the germline ends. Germline V gene data show CDR1 as MNHNS and CDR2 as SASEGT. The CDR3 has 15 amino acids.

The V and J genes are TRBV11-2 and TRBJ1-1; 7 bases match TRBD1. Germline V gene data show CDR1 as SGHAT and CDR2 as FQNNGV. Trimming removed 5 bases from V and 1 base from J; junction bases left unmatched: 7. This CDR3 has 15 residues. The CDR3 region has the DNA TGTGCCAGCAGCGGTCGACAGGGAGCGAACACTGAAGCTTTCTTT. This codes for CASSGRQGANTEAFF.

This clonotype was recorded at least ten times. The CDR3 here is CATSDRSPRLTYEQYF. CDR3 DNA sequence: TGTGCCACCAGTGACCGGTCCCCAAGACTTACCTACGAGCAGTACTTC. The rearrangement uses TRBV24-1 and TRBJ2-7, with unresolved D. The CDR3 loop spans 16 amino acids. V lost 4 bases, J lost 2 bases, and 17 bases lay in between. Germline CDR1 reads KGHDR; CDR2 reads SFDVKD.